Below, 23 T cell receptor beta chains from the same sample are listed, as sequenced in a study of T cells in Graves' hyperthyroidism and ophthalmopathy. TCR beta CDR3 regions were amplified from RNA transcripts. Using the HTBI primer set, a first-round RT-PCR was run on the TCR CDR3. In TCRdb, the multiplex PCR reads were re-called with MiXCR into one record per CDR3 protein. The sample includes around 400,000 distinct CDR3 sequences, 15% to 18% seen only once; the top ten take approximately 30%. The sequenced sample consisted of blood. These receptors originate from a woman under 30 with Graves' hyperthyroidism that later progressed to Graves' ophthalmopathy.

CDR3 in DNA: TGCGCCAGCAGCCAAGATCCTGGGACAGTAATCACCGGGGAGCTGTTTTTT. It is translated as CASSQDPGTVITGELFF. J is TRBJ2-2 and V is TRBV4-3; the match to TRBD1 covers 7 bases. This CDR3 is built from 17 residues. Losses at the gene ends were 0 bases for V and 4 bases for J; bases not matched to a gene: 8. In germline, CDR1 is LGHNA, CDR2 YSLEER.

Many counts were recorded for this clonotype. The chain couples TRBV3-1 to TRBJ1-5; 8 bases are shared with TRBD1. The CDR3 has 13 residues. V lost 3 bases to trimming and J lost 6 bases; unmatched junction nucleotides: 1. Germline V gene lookup returns CDR1 LGHDT and CDR2 YNNKEL (reference sequence). This CDR3 reads CASSQDRAQPQHF. CDR3 DNA: TGTGCCAGCAGCCAGGACAGGGCTCAGCCCCAGCATTTT.

The chain carries TRBV7-6 and TRBJ1-5; maybe TRBD1 (5 bases). The germline V gene encodes CDR1 SGHVS and CDR2 FNYEAQ. With 5 bases removed from V and 5 bases from J, the gap between germline ends came to 19 bases. This CDR3 spans 16 amino acids. The CDR3 here is CASSDSRGRADQPQHF. The CDR3 DNA sequence: TGTGCCAGCAGCGATTCGCGGGGCAGAGCCGATCAGCCCCAGCATTTT.

This clonotype was recorded a few times. The chain carries TRBV9 and TRBJ1-1; 7 nucleotides line up with TRBD1. V shed 3 bases, J shed 4 bases, and the junction held 6 bases outside the gene matches. Germline V gene lookup returns CDR1 SGDLS and CDR2 YYNGEE. The CDR3 runs 14 residues. Here the CDR3 DNA reads TGTGCCAGCAGCGCCCGGGACAGTCCCACTGAAGCTTTCTTT. Amino acids: CASSARDSPTEAFF.

This clonotype was counted a few times. V gene TRBV29-1 combines with J gene TRBJ2-1; no definite D call. This CDR3 contains 13 residues. Germline CDR1 is SQVTM and CDR2 is ANQGSEA. In nucleotides, the CDR3 is TGCAGTCTGAGTGGGGATTTCTACAATGAGCAGTTCTTC. Its translation: CSLSGDFYNEQFF.

In its sample, this clonotype was seen a few times. The chain employs TRBV30 and TRBJ2-7; TRBD1 is a possible D gene (5 bases). CDR3 length: 15 amino acids. Trimming shortened V by 0 bases and J by 5 bases, and 17 bases separated the two germline ends. Germline CDR1 GTSNPN, CDR2 SVGIG (reference sequence). The CDR3 DNA sequence: TGTGCCTGGAGTGTACCCGAAGGGGTAGGCAACGAGCAGTACTTC. It codes for CAWSVPEGVGNEQYF.

The table lists this clonotype with many counts. The chain couples TRBV2 to TRBJ2-7, with TRBD2 matching 7 bases. The closer fit of TRBJ2-1 to the DNA end suggests the J call may be wrong. CDR3 length equals 14 residues. Germline values: CDR1 SNHLY, CDR2 FYNNEI. The CDR3 nucleotides read TGTGCCAGCACTGCTACGACTAGCTCCGATGAGCAGTTCTTC. Translated: CASTATTSSDEQFF.

This rearrangement joins TRBV7-6 to TRBJ1-3; the D gene is possibly TRBD1 (5 bases). V was cut by 3 bases and J by 0 bases, with 18 bases left in between. This CDR3 has 18 residues. Germline V gene data show CDR1 as SGHVS and CDR2 as FNYEAQ. The CDR3 reads CASSLGPPSPSSGNTIYF. The CDR3 DNA is TGTGCCAGCAGCTTGGGGCCGCCGTCCCCGAGCTCTGGAAACACCATATATTTT.

Only a few counts were recorded for this clonotype. The chain joins TRBV11-2 to TRBJ2-1, with D possibly being TRBD2 (5 bases). The CDR3 covers 13 residues. Trimming removed 6 bases at V and 6 bases at J, with 12 bases between. Germline V gene sequence: CDR1 SGHAT, CDR2 FQNNGV. The CDR3 region has the DNA TGTGCCAGCAGACTAGGGATGAGCAATGAGCAGTTCTTC. The encoded protein is CASRLGMSNEQFF. The entire variable domain, with the rest obtained from reference TRBV11-2 and TRBJ2-1, is as follows: EAGVAQSPRYKIIEKRQSVAFWCNPISGHATLYWYQQILGQGPKLLIQFQNNGVVDDSQLPKDRFSAERLKGVDSTLKIQPAKLEDSAVYLCASRLGMSNEQFFGPGTRLTVL.

V and J are TRBV20-1 and TRBJ2-7; possible D gene TRBD1, 5 bases. Germline CDR1 reads DFQATT; CDR2 reads SNEGSKA (reference sequence). This CDR3 region has 14 residues. The V end lost 0 bases, the J end lost 3 bases, and 12 bases lay between the germline ends. CDR3 coding DNA: TGCAGTGCTAGAGATGAGGAAGGGGTCTACGAGCAGTACTTC. Protein: CSARDEEGVYEQYF.

The V gene is TRBV10-3, the J gene TRBJ2-1; no firm D call. Trimming removed 7 bases from V and 9 bases from J, with 10 bases in between. CDR1 and CDR2 (germline): ENHRY, SYGVKD. The CDR3 consists of 11 residues. The CDR3 nucleotides read TGTGCCATCACTTCGAGTGGTGAGCAGTTCTTC. This encodes CAITSSGEQFF.

This clonotype was observed a handful of times. The chain recombines TRBV12-3 or TRBV12-4 with TRBJ2-1; 8 bases are a match to TRBD2. V trimming: 0 bases; J trimming: 6 bases; junction bases outside the gene matches: 7. The CDR3 runs to 16 residues. This CDR3 reads CASSLALGLAPNEQFF. CDR3 bases: TGTGCCAGCAGTTTAGCGCTTGGACTAGCTCCCAATGAGCAGTTCTTC.

This clonotype showed up many times. The V gene is TRBV11-2, the J gene TRBJ1-2; D is uncertain. With 1 base removed from V and 5 bases from J, the gap between germline ends came to 11 bases. The germline gives CDR1 SGHAT, CDR2 FQNNGV. The CDR3 covers 14 residues. The CDR3, as DNA: TGTGCCAGCAGCTTAGGTGGAGGAGGATATGGCTACACCTTC. As protein: CASSLGGGGYGYTF.

This clonotype has just a few counts. The chain couples TRBV5-1 to TRBJ1-1; D is ambiguous. V lost 4 bases and J lost 3, with 10 bases in between. The CDR3 is made up of 13 amino acids. Germline V gene data show CDR1 as SGHRS and CDR2 as YFSETQ. Here the CDR3 DNA reads TGCGCCAGCAGCCCATCACTTTACACTGAAGCTTTCTTT. Protein: CASSPSLYTEAFF.

Notes on this clonotype: This may be a read error, as it is one base from a much larger clone. The CDR3 region has the DNA TGTGCCAGCAGCCAACCTCGGGCACAGGACTACAATGGGCAGTTCTTC. Residues: CASSQPRAQDYNGQFF. The V and J genes are TRBV14 and TRBJ2-1; possibly TRBD2 for D (6 bases). This CDR3 spans 16 amino acids. CDR1 and CDR2 (germline): SGHDN, FVKESK.

This clonotype was counted ten times or more. Here the CDR3 reads CASSSGGRGYNEQFF. The CDR3 bases are TGTGCCAGCAGTTCGGGCGGGAGGGGCTACAATGAGCAGTTCTTC. The rearrangement links TRBV28 to TRBJ2-1; the match to TRBD2 covers 9 bases. J gave up 3 bases and V 4 bases, and 4 bases lay outside the gene matches. Germline-derived CDR1 and CDR2 are MDHEN and SYDVKM. The CDR3 runs to 15 residues.

This clonotype has at least ten counts. The chain employs TRBV20-1 and TRBJ1-5, with D maybe TRBD1 (6 bases). This CDR3 is built from 17 residues. V was shortened by 3 bases and J by 5 bases, with 23 bases between the two germline ends. Per germline, CDR1 DFQATT and CDR2 SNEGSKA (reference sequence). The CDR3 DNA reads as TGCAGTGCTAGCCCACTAAGGACAGCAAAGGGTGATCAGCCCCAGCATTTT. Encoded protein: CSASPLRTAKGDQPQHF.

The table lists this clonotype with many counts. V is TRBV29-1 and J is TRBJ2-2; the match to TRBD1 covers 8 bases. Germline V gene data show CDR1 as SQVTM and CDR2 as ANQGSEA. V shed 3 bases and J 2 bases; nucleotides not matched to a gene: 11. The CDR3 contains 17 residues. CDR3 amino acids: CSVELVGQGLNTGELFF. The CDR3 coding sequence is TGCAGCGTTGAGTTAGTCGGACAGGGCCTAAACACCGGGGAGCTGTTTTTT.

The chain recombines TRBV7-2 with TRBJ2-1, with D perhaps assigned TRBD1 or TRBD2 (5 bases each). Germline values: CDR1 SGHTA, CDR2 FQGNSA. This CDR3 has 15 amino acids. V gave up 5 bases and J gave up 2 bases, with 13 bases separating them. The CDR3 DNA follows: TGTGCCAGCAGCGTTAGTGGGGGAACCTACAATGAGCAGTTCTTC. It translates to CASSVSGGTYNEQFF.

This clonotype was detected only a few times. The rearrangement joins TRBV2 to TRBJ2-6; D uncertain. The V gene's germline CDR1 is SNHLY and CDR2 FYNNEI. This CDR3 has 17 residues. Trimming left V 1 base short and J 1 base short, with 11 bases between. The CDR3 region has the DNA TGTGCCAGCAGTGAAGGCAGGCGACCATCTGGGGCCAACGTCCTGACTTTC. As protein: CASSEGRRPSGANVLTF.

This clonotype was seen more than once but under ten times. V usage is TRBV30 and J usage is TRBJ1-2, with D perhaps matching TRBD1 (5 bases). CDR1 and CDR2 (germline): GTSNPN, SVGIG (reference sequence). Trimming removed 2 bases from V and 6 bases from J, with 13 bases in between. This CDR3 is 13 amino acids long. The CDR3 DNA reads as TGTGCCTGGAGTCCCCAGGGTGGGAATGGCTACACCTTC. It yields the protein CAWSPQGGNGYTF.

The chain links TRBV28 to TRBJ1-2, with 8 positions matching TRBD1. CDR3 length: 12 amino acids. CDR1 and CDR2 (germline): MDHEN, SYDVKM. The CDR3 DNA reads TGTGGATCAGGGGGCCATAACTATGGCTACACCTTC. Protein sequence: CGSGGHNYGYTF.

This clonotype was counted only a few times. This could be a read error, since a much larger clone is one nucleotide away. This chain links TRBV28 with TRBJ2-3; 9 bases map to TRBD2. Germline V CDR1 and CDR2: MDHEN, SYDVKM. This CDR3 comprises 14 residues. CDR3 sequence: CASRGGTSRDTQYF. For the CDR3, the DNA is TGTGCCAGCAGAGGCGGGACTAGCAGAGATACGCAGTATTTT. The full variable domain, rest sourced from reference TRBV28 and TRBJ2-3, is DVKVTQSSRYLVKRTGEKVFLECVQDMDHENMFWYRQDPGLGLRLIYFSYDVKMKEKGDIPEGYSVSREKKERFSLILESASTNQTSMYLCASRGGTSRDTQYFGPGTRLTVL.